Described below is a single TCR beta chain sequence and its context. This clonotype showed up many times. No antigen is known for it. Within one base of it there is no much larger clone, and no base qualities were kept. CDR1 and CDR2 are drawn from the germline V gene: SGHRS, YFSETQ. V lost 10 bases and J lost 4 bases, and the count of bases not matched to a germline gene is 3. The CDR3 contains 14 residues, cysteine and phenylalanine counted. Only the CDR3 DNA is retained, 42 bases long and in frame from the first base. The source of the sample is a study of CD8 T cells in ankylosing spondylitis (dated by TCRdb to 2017 to 2019). For the study in its entirety: T cell receptor beta repertoires were profiled in healthy donors and ankylosing spondylitis patients so that disease-linked TCR variants could be found. Samples of peripheral blood were taken, and for ankylosing spondylitis patients, synovial fluid was collected as well. The full study cohort comprised around 25 ankylosing spondylitis patients and roughly 100 healthy donors.

General study outcomes and caveats: The disease-linked clones had a CD8+ phenotype and were found at relatively low frequencies in peripheral blood. A TCR beta motif made up of several highly homologous amino acid variants appeared to be characteristic of blood from ankylosing spondylitis patients. Some of the motif variants had been reported before in the synovial fluid and blood of reactive arthritis patients, a finding that suggests common disease-initiation mechanisms. According to the report, matched synovial fluid samples from ankylosing spondylitis patients were significantly enriched for the disease-linked clones.

Sequencing used an Illumina HiSeq 2500. TCR beta libraries were prepared by quantitative 5'-RACE with molecular barcodes. On the study's bioinformatics: To identify disease-linked TCR variants, a new computational method was used, one built on a probabilistic model of VDJ rearrangement. Starting from the raw public reads, TCRdb applied fastp trimming at Q25, assembled clones with MiXCR and retained in-frame beta chains. All rows with the same CDR3 protein become a single entry with the most common DNA and genes. The V and J calls and clone size are TCRdb's, not the authors'. The sample table lists about 240,000 distinct CDR3 sequences, about 10% of them with a count of one. Jointly, the top ten make up about 6.8% of the sample.

The sequence derives from a male donor with ankylosing spondylitis or in good health (not recorded which). The source material was blood, either unsorted or a sorted T cell fraction (not recorded which). The chain is encoded by TRBV5-1 joined to TRBJ2-2, with 14 central nucleotides matching TRBD2. The CDR3 protein sequence reads: CASGLAGATGELFF. The DNA reads as follows: TGCGCCTCGGGACTAGCGGGGGCCACCGGGGAGCTGTTTTTT. Here the CDR3 is joined to the reference TRBV5-1 and TRBJ2-2 genes, and the full variable domain is: KAGVTQTPRYLIKTRGQQVTLSCSPISGHRSVSWYQQTPGQGLQFLFEYFSETQRNKGNFPGRFSGRQFSNSRSEMNVSTLELGDSALYLCASGLAGATGELFFGEGSRLTVL.